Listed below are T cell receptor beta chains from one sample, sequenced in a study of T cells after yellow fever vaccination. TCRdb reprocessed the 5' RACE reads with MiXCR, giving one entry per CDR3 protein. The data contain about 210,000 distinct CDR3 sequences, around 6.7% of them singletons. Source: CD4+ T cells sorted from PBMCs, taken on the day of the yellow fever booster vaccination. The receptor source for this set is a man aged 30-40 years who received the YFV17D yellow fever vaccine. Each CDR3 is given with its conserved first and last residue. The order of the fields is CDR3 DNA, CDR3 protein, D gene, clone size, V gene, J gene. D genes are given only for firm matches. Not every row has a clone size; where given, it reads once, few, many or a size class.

CDR3 DNA: TGTGCCAGCAGCTCCCGGGACAGGTACTACGAGCAGTACTTC
CDR3 protein: CASSSRDRYYEQYF
D gene: TRBD1
clone size: many
V gene: TRBV7-2
J gene: TRBJ2-7

CDR3 DNA: TGCGCCAGCAGCCCCCGACTGCAAGAGACCCAGTACTTC
CDR3 protein: CASSPRLQETQYF
D gene: NA
clone size: NA
V gene: TRBV4-3
J gene: TRBJ2-5

CDR3 DNA: TGTGCCAGCAGCCCCGGAGCCGAGCGCTACGAGCAGTACTTC
CDR3 protein: CASSPGAERYEQYF
D gene: NA
clone size: NA
V gene: TRBV7-6
J gene: TRBJ2-7

CDR3 DNA: TGTGCCAGTAGTTCCGGGACCCTGGGGCACTACGAGCAGTACTTC
CDR3 protein: CASSSGTLGHYEQYF
D gene: NA
clone size: NA
V gene: TRBV19
J gene: TRBJ2-7

CDR3 DNA: TGTGCCAGCAGCGTGTCCCCAAGCGAGTACGAGCAGTACTTC
CDR3 protein: CASSVSPSEYEQYF
D gene: NA
clone size: few
V gene: TRBV9
J gene: TRBJ2-7

CDR3 DNA: TGCAGCGTTGCGCAGTCCTCCTACGAGCAGTACTTC
CDR3 protein: CSVAQSSYEQYF
D gene: NA
clone size: many
V gene: TRBV29-1
J gene: TRBJ2-7

CDR3 DNA: TGTGCCAGCAGACCGGGACTAGAATACAATGAGCAGTTCTTC
CDR3 protein: CASRPGLEYNEQFF
D gene: TRBD2
clone size: few
V gene: TRBV11-3
J gene: TRBJ2-1

CDR3 DNA: TGCGCCAGCAGCACGGGACACACACAAGAGACCCAGTACTTC
CDR3 protein: CASSTGHTQETQYF
D gene: NA
clone size: few
V gene: TRBV5-1
J gene: TRBJ2-5

CDR3 DNA: TGTGCCAGCAGCCATACCCCTTCAGGCGGGGGGGCCTACGAGCAGTACTTC
CDR3 protein: CASSHTPSGGGAYEQYF
D gene: TRBD2
clone size: NA
V gene: TRBV3-1
J gene: TRBJ2-7

CDR3 DNA: TGCGCCAGCAGCTTTCAGGGAAAAACAGATACGCAGTATTTT
CDR3 protein: CASSFQGKTDTQYF
D gene: NA
clone size: many
V gene: TRBV5-1
J gene: TRBJ2-3

CDR3 DNA: TGCGCCAGCAGCTTGGATGTGATCGGCTACAATGAGCAGTTCTTC
CDR3 protein: CASSLDVIGYNEQFF
D gene: NA
clone size: many
V gene: TRBV5-1
J gene: TRBJ2-1

CDR3 DNA: TGTGCCAGCAGTTACCACGGGGAGCCCCAGCATTTT
CDR3 protein: CASSYHGEPQHF
D gene: NA
clone size: few
V gene: TRBV6-2/TRBV6-3
J gene: TRBJ1-5

CDR3 DNA: TGTGCCAGCAGCTTCAACTCCTACGAGCAGTACTTC
CDR3 protein: CASSFNSYEQYF
D gene: NA
clone size: few
V gene: TRBV7-2
J gene: TRBJ2-7

CDR3 DNA: TGTGCCAGCAGTTATCCAGGGGGCCAAGAGACCCAGTACTTC
CDR3 protein: CASSYPGGQETQYF
D gene: TRBD1
clone size: many
V gene: TRBV6-2/TRBV6-3
J gene: TRBJ2-5

CDR3 DNA: TGTGCCAGCAGCCCGAAGGGGGTCTACGAGCAGTACTTC
CDR3 protein: CASSPKGVYEQYF
D gene: NA
clone size: few
V gene: TRBV12-3/TRBV12-4
J gene: TRBJ2-7

CDR3 DNA: TGTGCCAGCAGTTTAGTTGGACGCCGGGAGGACAATGAGCAGTTCTTC
CDR3 protein: CASSLVGRREDNEQFF
D gene: TRBD2
clone size: many
V gene: TRBV12-3/TRBV12-4
J gene: TRBJ2-1

CDR3 DNA: TGTGCCATCAGTGTAAAGAAAGGGGGACTAGCGTTATATGAGCAGTTCTTC
CDR3 protein: CAISVKKGGLALYEQFF
D gene: TRBD2
clone size: few
V gene: TRBV10-3
J gene: TRBJ2-1

CDR3 DNA: TGTGCCAGCAGCTTGGCCGGAGATATCGGCAATGAGCAGTTCTTC
CDR3 protein: CASSLAGDIGNEQFF
D gene: NA
clone size: many
V gene: TRBV5-6
J gene: TRBJ2-1

CDR3 DNA: TGCGCCAGCAGCTTGGCGCTTGGCTCAGAGACCCAGTACTTC
CDR3 protein: CASSLALGSETQYF
D gene: NA
clone size: few
V gene: TRBV5-1
J gene: TRBJ2-5

CDR3 DNA: TGTGCCAGCAGCTTCTCTGCCTCCTACAATGAGCAGTTCTTC
CDR3 protein: CASSFSASYNEQFF
D gene: NA
clone size: many
V gene: TRBV7-2
J gene: TRBJ2-1

CDR3 DNA: TGTGCCAGCAGACGTCAGGGTTTGAACACTGAAGCTTTCTTT
CDR3 protein: CASRRQGLNTEAFF
D gene: NA
clone size: few
V gene: TRBV6-1
J gene: TRBJ1-1

CDR3 DNA: TGTGCCAGCTGGAGTTCGGGGGTGAACACCGGGGAGCTGTTTTTT
CDR3 protein: CASWSSGVNTGELFF
D gene: NA
clone size: few
V gene: TRBV28
J gene: TRBJ2-2

CDR3 DNA: TGCAGTGCTAGTGGACAGGGGCCGGAGACCCAGTACTTC
CDR3 protein: CSASGQGPETQYF
D gene: TRBD1
clone size: many
V gene: TRBV20-1
J gene: TRBJ2-5

CDR3 DNA: TGTGCCAGCAGTTACAGGGTTCAAACTGAAGCTTTCTTT
CDR3 protein: CASSYRVQTEAFF
D gene: NA
clone size: many
V gene: TRBV6-2/TRBV6-3
J gene: TRBJ1-1

CDR3 DNA: TGTGCCAGCAAAAACCTGGCGGAGCGTGGTGAGACCCAGTACTTC
CDR3 protein: CASKNLAERGETQYF
D gene: NA
clone size: many
V gene: TRBV27
J gene: TRBJ2-5

CDR3 DNA: TGTGCCAGCAGACATACCATCGGGACAGACGATTCACCCCTCCACTTT
CDR3 protein: CASRHTIGTDDSPLHF
D gene: TRBD1
clone size: few
V gene: TRBV6-1
J gene: TRBJ1-6

CDR3 DNA: TGCGCCAGCAGCTTGGGACCCTCCGGGACTAGCCCCCTCTACAATGAGCAGTTCTTC
CDR3 protein: CASSLGPSGTSPLYNEQFF
D gene: TRBD2
clone size: NA
V gene: TRBV5-1
J gene: TRBJ2-1

CDR3 DNA: TGCGCCAGCAGCTTTACCGGGACGGGGAACACCGGGGAGCTGTTTTTT
CDR3 protein: CASSFTGTGNTGELFF
D gene: NA
clone size: many
V gene: TRBV5-1
J gene: TRBJ2-2

CDR3 DNA: TGTGCCAGCAGCTTAGCGACTAGCGGGATTTACGAGCAGTACTTC
CDR3 protein: CASSLATSGIYEQYF
D gene: TRBD2
clone size: few
V gene: TRBV7-2
J gene: TRBJ2-7

CDR3 DNA: TGTGCCAGCAGCTTCGGGGGACTAGTATACGGTGAGCAGTTCTTC
CDR3 protein: CASSFGGLVYGEQFF
D gene: TRBD2
clone size: NA
V gene: TRBV5-4
J gene: TRBJ2-1

CDR3 DNA: TGTGCCAGCTCACCACCGCAGGGAAACAATGAGCAGTTCTTC
CDR3 protein: CASSPPQGNNEQFF
D gene: NA
clone size: many
V gene: TRBV18
J gene: TRBJ2-1

CDR3 DNA: TGCGCCAGCCGCGGAACCTACAATGAGCAGTTCTTC
CDR3 protein: CASRGTYNEQFF
D gene: NA
clone size: many
V gene: TRBV5-1
J gene: TRBJ2-1

CDR3 DNA: TGTGCCAGCAGCTTCGAGCAAGCGGGCGCGACCCAGTACTTC
CDR3 protein: CASSFEQAGATQYF
D gene: NA
clone size: NA
V gene: TRBV7-9
J gene: TRBJ2-5

CDR3 DNA: TGTGCCACCAGTGATTCTAAGACAGGGACCTCAAGCAATCAGCCCCAGCATTTT
CDR3 protein: CATSDSKTGTSSNQPQHF
D gene: TRBD1
clone size: NA
V gene: TRBV24-1
J gene: TRBJ1-5

CDR3 DNA: TGCGCCAGCAGCGCCCGGGGGGGACAGGACCGCACAGATACGCAGTATTTT
CDR3 protein: CASSARGGQDRTDTQYF
D gene: NA
clone size: many
V gene: TRBV5-1
J gene: TRBJ2-3

CDR3 DNA: TGTGCCAGCAGCTTGATGCCCAGCGGGAGCACCTCCTACGAGCAGTACTTC
CDR3 protein: CASSLMPSGSTSYEQYF
D gene: TRBD2
clone size: NA
V gene: TRBV5-6
J gene: TRBJ2-7

CDR3 DNA: TGTGCCAGCAGCCGGGATCAGGAGGGGCCCCAGCATTTT
CDR3 protein: CASSRDQEGPQHF
D gene: NA
clone size: many
V gene: TRBV7-9
J gene: TRBJ1-5

CDR3 DNA: TGTGCCAGCAGCTTTTTTATAGCCAGCCCCTACGAGCAGTACTTC
CDR3 protein: CASSFFIASPYEQYF
D gene: NA
clone size: NA
V gene: TRBV5-6
J gene: TRBJ2-7

CDR3 DNA: TGTGCCAGCAGGCCCGGGACAGGGTTTTGGGACACTGAAGCTTTCTTT
CDR3 protein: CASRPGTGFWDTEAFF
D gene: TRBD1
clone size: few
V gene: TRBV5-4
J gene: TRBJ1-1

CDR3 DNA: TGTGCCACCAGTGATTTCAGGGGACTAGAAGAGACCCAGTACTTC
CDR3 protein: CATSDFRGLEETQYF
D gene: TRBD2
clone size: NA
V gene: TRBV24-1
J gene: TRBJ2-5